The 24 T cell receptor beta chains listed next were all sequenced from one sample in a study of control samples from healthy donors and cancer patients. Produced via immunoSEQ multiplex PCR; TCRdb's table is partial and in-frame only. The table records 100,000 to 150,000 clones, just under 90% of them present only once. Specimen: PBMCs. Receptors originate from a man between 50 and 59 years old with head and neck cancer.

The chain employs TRBV27 and TRBJ2-5; 9 bases are shared with TRBD2. The CDR3 extends over 13 amino acids. The J segment lost 2 bases and the V segment lost 6 bases, leaving 1 base of the junction unmatched. Germline V gene data show CDR1 as MNHEY and CDR2 as SMNVEV (reference sequence). The DNA for the CDR3 is TGTGCCAGCAGGACTAGCGGTCAAGAGACCCAGTACTTC. Its protein is CASRTSGQETQYF.

The chain couples TRBV4-1 to TRBJ1-2; D is unclear. V shed 0 bases and J shed 4 bases, with 12 bases lying between them. Germline V gene lookup returns CDR1 MGHRA and CDR2 YSYEKL. CDR3 length: 15 residues. The CDR3 DNA reads TGCGCCAGCAGCCAAGAGGAGGGCCGCGGCTATGGCTACACCTTC. Translated, it gives CASSQEEGRGYGYTF.

Only one count was recorded for this clone. J is TRBJ1-3 and V is TRBV18; tentative D call: TRBD1 (5 bases). Trimming removed 5 bases from V and 1 base from J, with 9 bases in between. CDR1 is KGHSH and CDR2 is LQKENI in the germline V gene. CDR3 length: 14 residues. CDR3 sequence (DNA): TGTGCCAGCTCATCAGGGCGATCTGGAAACACCATATATTTT. Amino acids: CASSSGRSGNTIYF. Drawing the rest from reference TRBV18 and TRBJ1-3, the complete variable domain is NAGVMQNPRHLVRRRGQEARLRCSPMKGHSHVYWYRQLPEEGLKFMVYLQKENIIDESGMPKERFSAEFPKEGPSILRIQQVVRGDSAAYFCASSSGRSGNTIYFGEGSWLTVV.

The rearrangement uses TRBV7-7 and TRBJ2-5; no firm D call. V was trimmed by 5 bases and J by 5 bases, leaving 12 bases between them. The CDR3 totals 13 residues. The germline gives CDR1 SSHAT, CDR2 FNYEAQ (reference sequence). The CDR3 sequence is CASSALAKETQYF. In DNA, the CDR3 is TGTGCCAGCAGCGCCCTGGCCAAGGAGACCCAGTACTTC.

This clone has only one observation. The V and J genes are TRBV5-1 and TRBJ1-6; maybe TRBD1 (5 bases). Per the germline V gene, CDR1 is SGHRS and CDR2 is YFSETQ. This CDR3 has 19 amino acids. V gave up 4 bases and J gave up 7 bases, with 27 bases separating them. CDR3 coding DNA: TGCGCCAGCAGCCTCAGACATCTTTCGCGGGGCTCGTCCAATTCACCCCTCCACTTT. This gives the protein CASSLRHLSRGSSNSPLHF.

This clone showed up just a few times. The rearrangement links TRBV2 to TRBJ1-5, with TRBD1 matching over 12 bases. V shed 7 bases, J shed 3 bases, and the junction held 13 bases outside the gene matches. The germline gives CDR1 SNHLY, CDR2 FYNNEI. The CDR3 length is 18 residues. The CDR3 DNA sequence: TGTGCCAGCAACCGGCATGGGACAGGGGGCAGAGACAATCAGCCCCAGCATTTT. The encoded protein is CASNRHGTGGRDNQPQHF.

This chain joins TRBV19 and TRBJ1-1; the D is unclear. Germline V lookup: CDR1 LNHDA, CDR2 SQIVND (reference sequence). CDR3 length: 15 residues. Trimming shortened V by 3 bases and J by 5 bases, and 16 bases separated the two germline ends. CDR3 amino acids: CASSISPLVITEAFF. In nucleotides, the CDR3 is TGTGCCAGTAGTATCAGTCCTCTAGTGATTACTGAAGCTTTCTTT.

The chain employs TRBV7-9 and TRBJ2-7; 12 bases are a match to TRBD2. After removal of 6 bases from V and 3 bases from J, the junction contained 3 bases not matched to a gene. CDR3 length equals 14 residues. Germline-derived CDR1 and CDR2 are SEHNR and FQNEAQ (reference sequence). CDR3 sequence reads: CASSLLAGGYEQYF. DNA of the CDR3: TGTGCCAGCAGTTTACTAGCGGGAGGCTACGAGCAGTACTTC.

The V call is TRBV10-3, the J call TRBJ1-2; weak D call: TRBD1 (6 bases). The V end was cut by 2 bases, the J end by 8 bases, with 12 bases between. The CDR3 length is 13 residues. Germline-derived CDR1 and CDR2 are ENHRY and SYGVKD. For the CDR3, the DNA is TGTGCCATCAGTGAGGGACAGTCTGAAGGCTACACCTTC. Translating it yields CAISEGQSEGYTF.

This clone was detected only a few times. The chain is built from TRBV15 and TRBJ2-3; TRBD1 might be the D (6 bases). The CDR3 covers 14 residues. The V end was cut by 3 bases, the J end by 6 bases, with 13 bases between. Germline V lookup: CDR1 LNHNV, CDR2 YYDKDF (reference sequence). CDR3 DNA sequence: TGTGCCACCAGCAGGGACAGCGGAGTGGATACGCAGTATTTT. Translation gives CATSRDSGVDTQYF.

The chain combines TRBV28 with TRBJ1-2; D not resolved. The CDR3 sequence is 12 residues long. V was pared by 2 bases and J by 4 bases, with 5 bases between. Germline CDR1 MDHEN, CDR2 SYDVKM. The CDR3 sequence is CASSLAAYGYTF. In nucleotides, the CDR3 is TGTGCCAGCAGTTTAGCAGCCTATGGCTACACCTTC.

The V and J genes are TRBV10-3 and TRBJ2-1, with TRBD2 matching 11 bases. Germline V gene lookup returns CDR1 ENHRY and CDR2 SYGVKD. The CDR3 spans 16 residues. V was clipped by 3 bases and J by 4 bases; unmatched bases: 5. This chain's CDR3 is CAISDRTSGLYNEQFF. As DNA, the CDR3 is TGTGCCATCAGTGACCGGACTAGCGGGCTTTACAATGAGCAGTTCTTC.

The chain uses TRBV11-3 and TRBJ1-1; possible D gene TRBD1, 5 bases. Germline V lookup: CDR1 SGHNT, CDR2 YENEEA. This CDR3 comprises 13 residues. Trimming left V 0 bases short and J 8 bases short, with 10 bases between. CDR3 residues: CASSLELRQEAFF. In DNA form, the CDR3 reads TGTGCCAGCAGCTTAGAGCTTAGACAGGAAGCTTTCTTT.

This chain uses TRBV14 with TRBJ2-1; possibly TRBD1 or TRBD2 for D (5 bases each). CDR3 length: 17 residues. Per the germline V gene, CDR1 is SGHDN and CDR2 is FVKESK. V was pared by 0 bases and J by 6 bases, with 18 bases between. CDR3 sequence: CASSQDYGGTFSNEQFF. In nucleotides, the CDR3 is TGTGCCAGCAGCCAAGATTATGGGGGAACTTTTTCCAATGAGCAGTTCTTC.

In this sample, this clone turned up once. This chain joins TRBV6-5 and TRBJ2-7; 14 bases agree with TRBD2. The V gene's germline CDR1 is MNHEY and CDR2 SVGAGI. This CDR3 is built from 13 residues. The junction had 1 base not matched to a gene; V was cut back by 5 bases and J by 7 bases. The DNA of the CDR3 is TGTGCCAGCAGTCGACTAGCGGGAGGGGAGCAGTACTTC. Protein sequence: CASSRLAGGEQYF.

The genes are TRBV12-3 or TRBV12-4 and TRBJ2-7; D gene unclear. V lost 6 bases and J lost 8, with 17 bases in between. This CDR3 region has 13 residues. CDR3 protein: CASSLFRSDKQYF. The CDR3 DNA follows: TGTGCCAGCAGCCTCTTTAGGAGTGACAAGCAGTACTTC.

The rearrangement links TRBV18 to TRBJ1-2, with 8 bases lining up with TRBD1. V trimming: 6 bases; J trimming: 4 bases; junction bases outside the gene matches: 4. Germline assignment: CDR1 KGHSH and CDR2 LQKENI. The length of the CDR3 is 13 residues. The CDR3 sequence is CASSLDRVYGYTF. The CDR3 DNA sequence: TGTGCCAGCTCCCTGGACAGGGTCTATGGCTACACCTTC.

In this sample, this clone turned up once. In nucleotides, the CDR3 is TGTGCCAGCAGTGAGGGGATTCAGCCCCAGCATTTT. It specifies CASSEGIQPQHF. The chain employs TRBV2 and TRBJ1-5; D gene uncertain. Germline values: CDR1 SNHLY, CDR2 FYNNEI. Trimming removed 3 bases at V and 6 bases at J, with 6 bases between. The CDR3 length is 12 residues.

The V gene is TRBV12-3 or TRBV12-4, the J gene TRBJ2-1, with D uncertain. Trimming shortened V by 2 bases and J by 9 bases, and 11 bases separated the two germline ends. The CDR3 has 13 amino acids. The CDR3 nucleotides are TGTGCCAGCAGTTTAAATTCTAAGGGTGAGCAGTTCTTC. Amino acids: CASSLNSKGEQFF.

This clone was observed many times. The rearrangement uses TRBV21-1 and TRBJ1-4; the tabulated D call, TRBD1, remains unverified against the DNA. TRBV21-1 is annotated as a pseudogene. CDR3 length: 14 residues. CDR3 nucleotide sequence: TGTGCCAGCAGTTCAGGGAAAGGGCGTGAAAAACTGTTTTTT. As protein: CASSSGKGREKLFF.

This sequence joins TRBV5-1 and TRBJ1-1; D ambiguous. Trimming took 1 base from V and 5 from J, leaving 9 bases between them. Germline-derived CDR1 and CDR2 are SGHRS and YFSETQ. This CDR3 has 13 residues. The CDR3 DNA reads TGCGCCAGCAGCTTGATTGGGGAAACTGAAGCTTTCTTT. This codes for CASSLIGETEAFF. Full variable domain (missing parts from reference TRBV5-1 and TRBJ1-1): KAGVTQTPRYLIKTRGQQVTLSCSPISGHRSVSWYQQTPGQGLQFLFEYFSETQRNKGNFPGRFSGRQFSNSRSEMNVSTLELGDSALYLCASSLIGETEAFFGQGTRLTVV.

This chain links TRBV6-1 with TRBJ1-2; D might be TRBD1 (6 bases). The CDR3 consists of 14 residues. Per the germline V gene, CDR1 is MNHNS and CDR2 is SASEGT. The V and J ends lost 3 bases and 2 bases respectively, with 10 bases between them. DNA for the CDR3: TGTGCCAGCAGTGACCGACAGGACAACTATGGCTACACCTTC. This gives the protein CASSDRQDNYGYTF.

The chain combines TRBV6-6 with TRBJ2-1; D ambiguous. Deletions cut 2 bases from V and 10 bases from J, with 6 bases between. CDR1 is MNHNY, CDR2 SVGAGI, per germline (reference sequence). The length of the CDR3 is 11 residues. CDR3 protein: CASSYRQEQFF. In DNA form, the CDR3 reads TGTGCCAGCAGTTACAGGCAGGAGCAGTTCTTC.

The chain has TRBV11-3 and TRBJ2-3, with D uncertain. The V gene's germline CDR1 is SGHNT and CDR2 YENEEA. V was shortened by 1 base and J by 0 bases, with 11 bases between the two germline ends. The CDR3 is made up of 16 amino acids. The CDR3 sequence is CASSLGVRNSTDTQYF. The CDR3 coding sequence is TGTGCCAGCAGCTTAGGAGTTAGAAATAGCACAGATACGCAGTATTTT. The entire variable domain, with the rest obtained from reference TRBV11-3 and TRBJ2-3, is as follows: EAGVVQSPRYKIIEKKQPVAFWCNPISGHNTLYWYLQNLGQGPELLIRYENEEAVDDSQLPKDRFSAERLKGVDSTLKIQPAELGDSAVYLCASSLGVRNSTDTQYFGPGTRLTVL.